In its sample, the clone carrying this T cell receptor beta chain was seen a few times. This specimen comes from a study of blood T cell repertoires in COVID-19. For the study at large: COVID-19 samples from acute and convalescent phases originated in the United States, Italy and Spain.

Germline V CDR1 and CDR2: PRHDT, FYEKMQ (reference sequence). The CDR3 runs 13 residues. With V trimmed by 5 bases and J by 5 bases, 3 bases remained unmatched. Seattle patient enrollment occurred during active infection, with longitudinal follow-up thereafter. Original processing notes: It was from reference gene primer amplification that nucleated cell counts were estimated. Libraries were prepared by immunoSEQ multiplex PCR; TCRdb keeps only in-frame clonotypes and omits some of them. The D gene and trimming were derived from the DNA, and the V and J assignments and clone size from that table. The sample contains 65,000 or so clones, approximately 88% of which appear only once.

The sequencing input was peripheral blood. The origin of this receptor is a man aged 30 to 39 with COVID-19, enrolled during active disease. The chain recombines TRBV13 with TRBJ1-2, with 9 bases lining up with TRBD1. CDR3 bases: TGTGCCAGCAGCCGGGACAGGGAGTATGGCTACACCTTC. This gives the protein CASSRDREYGYTF.